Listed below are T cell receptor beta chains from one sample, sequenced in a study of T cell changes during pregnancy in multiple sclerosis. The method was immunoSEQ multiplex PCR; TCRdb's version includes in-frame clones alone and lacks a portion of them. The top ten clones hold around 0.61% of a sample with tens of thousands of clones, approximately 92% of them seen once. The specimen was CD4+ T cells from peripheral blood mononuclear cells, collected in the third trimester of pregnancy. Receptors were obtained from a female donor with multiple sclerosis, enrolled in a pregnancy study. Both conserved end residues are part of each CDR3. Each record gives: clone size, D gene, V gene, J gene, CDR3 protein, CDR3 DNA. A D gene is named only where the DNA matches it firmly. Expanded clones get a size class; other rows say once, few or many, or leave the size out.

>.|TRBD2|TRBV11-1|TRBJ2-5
CASSLGVTSGSGTQYF
TGTGCCAGCAGCTTAGGAGTGACTAGCGGGAGCGGTACCCAGTACTTC
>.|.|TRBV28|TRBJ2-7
CASSSPQRDTSYEQYF
TGTGCCAGCAGTTCCCCCCAGCGGGACACCTCCTACGAGCAGTACTTC
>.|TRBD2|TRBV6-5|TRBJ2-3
CASLRGDTQYF
TGTGCCAGCCTGCGGGGGGATACGCAGTATTTT
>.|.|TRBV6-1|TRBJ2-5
CASSETWRNQETQYF
TGTGCCAGCAGTGAAACGTGGCGGAACCAAGAGACCCAGTACTTC
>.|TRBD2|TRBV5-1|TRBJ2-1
CASSSIPTSGSYNEQFF
TGCGCCAGCAGCTCGATACCTACTAGCGGCTCCTACAATGAGCAGTTCTTC
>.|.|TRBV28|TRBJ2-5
CASSVDGVRRETQYF
TGTGCCAGCAGCGTAGACGGGGTTCGGCGGGAGACCCAGTACTTC
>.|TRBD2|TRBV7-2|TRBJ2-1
CASSPSGSNEQFF
TGTGCCAGCAGCCCTAGCGGGAGCAATGAGCAGTTCTTC
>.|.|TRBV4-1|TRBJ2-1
CASSRQGGNYNEQFF
TGCGCCAGCAGCCGACAGGGCGGGAACTACAATGAGCAGTTCTTC
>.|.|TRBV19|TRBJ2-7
CASIPWGEITYEQYF
TGTGCCAGTATCCCCTGGGGGGAAATAACCTACGAGCAGTACTTC
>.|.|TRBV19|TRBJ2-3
CASSILTGTDTQYF
TGTGCCAGTAGTATCCTTACGGGCACAGATACGCAGTATTTT
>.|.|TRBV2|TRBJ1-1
CASREPGHMNTEAFF
TGTGCCAGCAGGGAACCGGGACATATGAACACTGAAGCTTTCTTT
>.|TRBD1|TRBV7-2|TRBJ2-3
CASTLGGGQGTDTQYF
TGTGCCAGCACCCTTGGTGGGGGACAGGGGACAGATACGCAGTATTTT
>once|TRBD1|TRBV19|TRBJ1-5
CASHPPGQPNQPQHF
TGTGCCAGTCACCCCCCGGGACAGCCAAATCAGCCCCAGCATTTT
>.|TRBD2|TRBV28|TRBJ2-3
CASSPGTSGRLDTQYF
TGTGCCAGCAGTCCAGGGACTAGCGGGAGATTAGATACGCAGTATTTT
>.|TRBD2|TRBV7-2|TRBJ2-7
CASSLDGLGYEQYF
TGTGCCAGCAGCTTAGATGGACTAGGGTACGAGCAGTACTTC
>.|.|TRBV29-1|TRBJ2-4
CSVEGQKNIQYF
TGCAGCGTTGAAGGACAGAAAAACATTCAGTACTTC
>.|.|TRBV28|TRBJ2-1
CASSGDTIRSYNEQFF
TGTGCCAGCAGCGGGGATACTATTCGGTCCTACAATGAGCAGTTCTTC
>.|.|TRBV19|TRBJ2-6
CASLPGPGANVLTF
TGTGCCAGCCTCCCGGGTCCCGGGGCCAACGTCCTGACTTTC
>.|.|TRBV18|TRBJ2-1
CASSPQNSGSLHEQFF
TGTGCCAGCTCACCACAGAATTCAGGATCGCTGCATGAGCAGTTCTTC
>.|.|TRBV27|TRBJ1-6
CASSLKGGNNSPLHF
TGTGCCAGCAGTTTAAAGGGAGGGAATAATTCACCCCTCCACTTT
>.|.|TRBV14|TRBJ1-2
CASSQFRLGRGDYGYTF
TGTGCCAGCAGCCAGTTCCGGTTGGGCAGGGGAGACTATGGCTACACCTTC
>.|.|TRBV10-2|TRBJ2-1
CASDIRNEQFF
TGCGCCAGCGACATAAGGAATGAGCAGTTCTTC
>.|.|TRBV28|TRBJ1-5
CASSVQGVGQPQHF
TGTGCCAGCAGTGTACAGGGAGTCGGTCAGCCCCAGCATTTT
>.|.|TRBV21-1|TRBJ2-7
CASSQWKVVGHEQYF
TGTGCCAGCAGCCAGTGGAAAGTTGTGGGGCACGAGCAGTACTTC